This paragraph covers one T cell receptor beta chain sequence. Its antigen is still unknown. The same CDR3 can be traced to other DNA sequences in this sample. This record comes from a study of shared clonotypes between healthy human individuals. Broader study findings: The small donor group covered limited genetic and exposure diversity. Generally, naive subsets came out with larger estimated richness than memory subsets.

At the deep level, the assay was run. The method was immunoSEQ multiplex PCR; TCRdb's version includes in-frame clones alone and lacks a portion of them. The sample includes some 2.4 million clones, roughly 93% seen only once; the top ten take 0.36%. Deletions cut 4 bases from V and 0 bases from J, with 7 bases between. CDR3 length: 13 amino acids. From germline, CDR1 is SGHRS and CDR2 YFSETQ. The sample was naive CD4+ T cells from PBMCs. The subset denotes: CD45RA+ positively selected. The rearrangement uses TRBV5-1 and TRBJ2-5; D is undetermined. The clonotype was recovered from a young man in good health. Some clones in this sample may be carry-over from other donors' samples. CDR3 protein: CASSPQYQETQYF. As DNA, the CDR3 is TGCGCCAGCAGCCCGCAGTACCAAGAGACCCAGTACTTC. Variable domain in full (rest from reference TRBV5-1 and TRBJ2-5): KAGVTQTPRYLIKTRGQQVTLSCSPISGHRSVSWYQQTPGQGLQFLFEYFSETQRNKGNFPGRFSGRQFSNSRSEMNVSTLELGDSALYLCASSPQYQETQYFGPGTRLLVL.